Listed here are 9 T cell receptor beta chains from one sample, sequenced in a study of cytomegalovirus exposure and HLA in healthy donors. The PCR was carried out with 60 Vbeta primers and 13 Jbeta primers. This table comes from immunoSEQ multiplex PCR, and its TCRdb copy is limited to in-frame clones, with some not included. The data show some 110,000 clones, roughly 74% seen once. The sequenced material came from PBMCs. The receptors shown here come from a man aged 40-49 years in good health and CMV-seronegative.

The count of this clone is one. The chain carries TRBV29-1 and TRBJ2-1, with TRBD1 identical over 10 bases. J lost 3 bases, V lost 7 bases, and 6 bases had no gene match. This CDR3 is 14 amino acids long. CDR1 is SQVTM, CDR2 ANQGSEA, per germline. The CDR3 protein is CSGRDRGSYNEQFF. In DNA form, the CDR3 reads TGCAGCGGAAGGGACAGGGGAAGCTACAATGAGCAGTTCTTC.

The chain uses TRBV11-3 and TRBJ2-3, with a weak D call TRBD1 (6 bases). Germline V gene data show CDR1 as SGHNT and CDR2 as YENEEA. The CDR3 sequence is 14 residues long. V dropped 5 bases and J dropped 1 base, with 10 bases sitting between them. CDR3 loop: CASSPRQGTDTQYF. In nucleotides, the CDR3 is TGTGCCAGCAGCCCCCGACAGGGCACAGATACGCAGTATTTT.

The CDR3 sequence: CASSPSGPDYGYTF. The CDR3 DNA follows: TGTGCCAGCTCACCAAGCGGGCCCGATTATGGCTACACCTTC. The V gene is TRBV18, the J gene TRBJ1-2, with D hard to call. Germline V gene data show CDR1 as KGHSH and CDR2 as LQKENI. The CDR3 is 14 amino acids. Trimming removed 2 bases from V and 5 bases from J, with 12 bases in between. Variable domain in full (rest from reference TRBV18 and TRBJ1-2): NAGVMQNPRHLVRRRGQEARLRCSPMKGHSHVYWYRQLPEEGLKFMVYLQKENIIDESGMPKERFSAEFPKEGPSILRIQQVVRGDSAAYFCASSPSGPDYGYTFGSGTRLTVV.

The gene calls are TRBV7-9 and TRBJ2-7; perhaps TRBD2 as D (6 bases). The CDR3 has 12 residues. Trimming removed 5 bases at V and 5 bases at J, with 10 bases between. Germline values: CDR1 SEHNR, CDR2 FQNEAQ (reference sequence). The CDR3: CASSPGGDEQYF. The DNA of the CDR3 is TGTGCCAGCAGCCCGGGCGGGGACGAGCAGTACTTC.

A word on this clone: At one boundary the junction diverges from the germline segment, which might be a read error. V and J are TRBV7-2 and TRBJ1-2; D might be TRBD1 (6 bases). The CDR3 runs 13 residues. Germline CDR1 SGHTA, CDR2 FQGNSA. As DNA, the CDR3 is TGTGCCAGCAGTCGCCAACAGGGCGGCGGCTGCACCTTC. Translating it yields CASSRQQGGGCTF.

The rearrangement joins TRBV7-9 to TRBJ2-1, with TRBD2 matching over 9 bases. Germline CDR1 SEHNR, CDR2 FQNEAQ (reference sequence). This CDR3 contains 14 residues. Trimming cost V 5 bases and J 4 bases; bases outside gene matches: 3. Written as DNA, the CDR3 is TGTGCCAGCAGCCAGCGGGGGGCATACAATGAGCAGTTCTTC. The encoded protein is CASSQRGAYNEQFF.

The CDR3: CASSQDISTGEKLFF. The CDR3 nucleotides are TGCGCCAGCAGCCAAGATATCTCCACAGGGGAAAAACTGTTTTTT. J is TRBJ1-4 and V is TRBV4-1; possible D gene TRBD1, 6 bases. Germline V gene data show CDR1 as MGHRA and CDR2 as YSYEKL. CDR3 length equals 15 residues. The ends were cut back, 0 bases at V and 8 bases at J, with 13 bases in the middle.

J is TRBJ2-7 and V is TRBV2, with D perhaps matching TRBD1 (6 bases). The CDR3 sequence is 14 residues long. Between the trimmed V and J ends, which lost 7 bases and 0 bases, there was a span of 13 bases. Germline CDR1 and CDR2: SNHLY and FYNNEI. CDR3 sequence (DNA): TGTGCCAGCACGAAAACAGGGAACTCCTACGAGCAGTACTTC. It codes for CASTKTGNSYEQYF.

The genes are TRBV14 and TRBJ2-5, with 10 bases that match TRBD1. The germline V gene encodes CDR1 SGHDN and CDR2 FVKESK. The CDR3 runs 16 residues. V lost 1 base and J lost 7; bases outside the gene matches: 9. The CDR3: CASSQGGQGLWSTQYF. In DNA, the CDR3 is TGTGCCAGCAGCCAAGGGGGACAGGGGTTATGGTCGACCCAGTACTTC.